Listed below are T cell receptor beta chains from one sample, sequenced in a study of blood T cells in healthy people across ages. TCRdb used MiXCR to reprocess the 5' RACE reads, holding one entry per CDR3 protein. Of approximately 1.5 million distinct CDR3 sequences listed, about 45% are singletons. Sequenced input: blood. Receptors were obtained from a young woman in good health. CDR3s include the opening cysteine and the closing phenylalanine or tryptophan. The D gene is left open where the match is weak. Size is omitted from some rows. Given values are once, few, many or a class for expanded clones.

j_call: TRBJ1-5; clone_size: -; v_call: TRBV3-1; d_call: -; cdr3_aa: CASSHTGSSNQPQHF; cdr3_nt: TGTGCCAGCAGCCACACAGGGAGTAGCAATCAGCCCCAGCATTTT
j_call: TRBJ2-2; clone_size: few; v_call: TRBV27; d_call: -; cdr3_aa: CASSFVGGLGTGELFF; cdr3_nt: TGTGCCAGCAGTTTTGTGGGAGGACTTGGGACCGGGGAGCTGTTTTTT
j_call: TRBJ1-4; clone_size: -; v_call: TRBV7-9; d_call: -; cdr3_aa: CASSFDATNEKLFF; cdr3_nt: TGTGCCAGCAGCTTTGACGCAACTAATGAAAAACTGTTTTTT
j_call: TRBJ2-7; clone_size: few; v_call: TRBV5-1; d_call: TRBD2; cdr3_aa: CASSLASGEPQQYF; cdr3_nt: TGCGCCAGCAGCTTGGCTAGCGGTGAACCCCAGCAGTACTTC
j_call: TRBJ2-7; clone_size: -; v_call: TRBV20-1; d_call: TRBD2; cdr3_aa: CSARKIAGDNSYEQYF; cdr3_nt: TGCAGTGCTAGAAAAATAGCGGGAGACAACTCCTACGAGCAGTACTTC
j_call: TRBJ2-5; clone_size: -; v_call: TRBV12-3/TRBV12-4; d_call: -; cdr3_aa: CASTRTGPETQYF; cdr3_nt: TGTGCCAGCACGAGGACGGGCCCGGAGACCCAGTACTTC
j_call: TRBJ2-1; clone_size: -; v_call: TRBV12-3/TRBV12-4; d_call: -; cdr3_aa: CASSHGLRSSYNEQFF; cdr3_nt: TGTGCCAGCAGCCACGGACTCAGAAGCTCCTACAATGAGCAGTTCTTC
j_call: TRBJ1-6; clone_size: -; v_call: TRBV28; d_call: -; cdr3_aa: CASSPATYNSPLHF; cdr3_nt: TGTGCCAGCAGCCCCGCGACGTATAATTCACCCCTCCACTTT
j_call: TRBJ2-1; clone_size: few; v_call: TRBV4-2; d_call: -; cdr3_aa: CASSQVSNYNEQFF; cdr3_nt: TGTGCCAGCAGCCAAGTATCGAACTACAATGAGCAGTTCTTC
j_call: TRBJ1-5; clone_size: -; v_call: TRBV7-2; d_call: TRBD1; cdr3_aa: CASSPTGTAYSNQPQHF; cdr3_nt: TGTGCCAGCAGCCCTACCGGGACAGCTTATAGCAATCAGCCCCAGCATTTT
j_call: TRBJ1-1; clone_size: few; v_call: TRBV11-2; d_call: TRBD1; cdr3_aa: CASSAQGERRSYAFF; cdr3_nt: TGTGCCAGCAGCGCCCAGGGGGAGAGGAGATCATATGCTTTCTTT
j_call: TRBJ1-5; clone_size: -; v_call: TRBV12-3/TRBV12-4; d_call: -; cdr3_aa: CATTPGGFNQPQHF; cdr3_nt: TGTGCCACCACCCCCGGGGGTTTTAATCAGCCCCAGCATTTT
j_call: TRBJ2-7; clone_size: -; v_call: TRBV3-1; d_call: TRBD1; cdr3_aa: CASSPRGTGFHEQYF; cdr3_nt: TGTGCCAGCAGCCCTCGGGGGACAGGGTTCCACGAGCAGTACTTC
j_call: TRBJ2-3; clone_size: -; v_call: TRBV10-3; d_call: -; cdr3_aa: CATDPGMGSTDTQYF; cdr3_nt: TGTGCCACCGACCCCGGGATGGGAAGCACAGATACGCAGTATTTT
j_call: TRBJ2-3; clone_size: -; v_call: TRBV7-2; d_call: TRBD2; cdr3_aa: CASSPTSGRRSSTDTQYF; cdr3_nt: TGTGCCAGCAGTCCTACTAGCGGGAGGCGTTCTAGCACAGATACGCAGTATTTT
j_call: TRBJ2-7; clone_size: -; v_call: TRBV2; d_call: TRBD2; cdr3_aa: CASRQGLAATYEQYF; cdr3_nt: TGTGCCAGCAGGCAGGGACTAGCGGCGACCTACGAGCAGTACTTC
j_call: TRBJ1-1; clone_size: few; v_call: TRBV6-5; d_call: -; cdr3_aa: CASSVVSIFTGSTEAFF; cdr3_nt: TGTGCCAGCAGTGTAGTGAGTATCTTTACAGGGAGCACTGAAGCTTTCTTT
j_call: TRBJ2-1; clone_size: -; v_call: TRBV7-8; d_call: -; cdr3_aa: CASSRYYSGANSYNEQFF; cdr3_nt: TGTGCCAGCAGCCGTTACTATAGCGGAGCAAATTCCTACAATGAGCAGTTCTTC
j_call: TRBJ1-1; clone_size: many; v_call: TRBV10-3; d_call: -; cdr3_aa: CAISESKVSWGNSTEAFF; cdr3_nt: TGTGCCATCAGTGAGTCAAAGGTTAGCTGGGGAAATAGCACTGAAGCTTTCTTT
j_call: TRBJ2-3; clone_size: once; v_call: TRBV27; d_call: TRBD2; cdr3_aa: CASSPLAGWMDTQYF; cdr3_nt: TGTGCCAGCAGTCCCCTAGCGGGGTGGATGGATACGCAGTATTTT
j_call: TRBJ1-5; clone_size: -; v_call: TRBV25-1; d_call: TRBD1; cdr3_aa: CASSEGDRSNQPQHF; cdr3_nt: TGTGCCAGCAGTGAAGGGGACAGGAGCAATCAGCCCCAGCATTTT
j_call: TRBJ1-2; clone_size: few; v_call: TRBV10-3; d_call: -; cdr3_aa: CAISEWAGSYGYTF; cdr3_nt: TGTGCCATCAGTGAGTGGGCGGGGAGCTATGGCTACACCTTC
j_call: TRBJ2-7; clone_size: -; v_call: TRBV5-1; d_call: -; cdr3_aa: CASSKLRRGFNEQYF; cdr3_nt: TGCGCCAGCAGCAAACTCCGCAGGGGATTCAACGAGCAGTACTTC
j_call: TRBJ2-1; clone_size: -; v_call: TRBV5-6; d_call: TRBD2; cdr3_aa: CASSLVPSGGFNEQFF; cdr3_nt: TGTGCCAGCAGCTTAGTTCCTAGCGGGGGGTTCAATGAGCAGTTCTTC
j_call: TRBJ1-1; clone_size: -; v_call: TRBV29-1; d_call: -; cdr3_aa: CSVERRTNTEAFF; cdr3_nt: TGCAGCGTTGAAAGGCGGACGAACACTGAAGCTTTCTTT
j_call: TRBJ2-3; clone_size: -; v_call: TRBV4-3; d_call: -; cdr3_aa: CASINPVAADMQYF; cdr3_nt: TGCGCCAGCATCAATCCGGTAGCCGCAGATATGCAGTATTTT
j_call: TRBJ2-2; clone_size: -; v_call: TRBV11-2; d_call: -; cdr3_aa: CASSLYAGSQARPGELFF; cdr3_nt: TGTGCCAGCAGCTTGTATGCAGGGTCCCAGGCCCGACCCGGGGAGCTGTTTTTT
j_call: TRBJ2-3; clone_size: -; v_call: TRBV5-8; d_call: -; cdr3_aa: CASSSRTAPGTDTQYF; cdr3_nt: TGTGCCAGCAGCTCCAGGACTGCGCCCGGCACAGATACGCAGTATTTT
j_call: TRBJ2-7; clone_size: few; v_call: TRBV5-6; d_call: -; cdr3_aa: CASSLLLDREQYF; cdr3_nt: TGTGCCAGCAGCTTGTTGCTAGATCGCGAGCAGTACTTC
j_call: TRBJ1-1; clone_size: few; v_call: TRBV5-1; d_call: -; cdr3_aa: CASSVTGMDTEAFF; cdr3_nt: TGCGCCAGCAGCGTAACAGGTATGGACACTGAAGCTTTCTTT
j_call: TRBJ1-1; clone_size: -; v_call: TRBV5-1; d_call: TRBD1; cdr3_aa: CASSLVGQGYTEAFF; cdr3_nt: TGCGCCAGCAGCTTGGTGGGACAGGGGTACACTGAAGCTTTCTTT
j_call: TRBJ2-1; clone_size: -; v_call: TRBV27; d_call: TRBD2; cdr3_aa: CASSFRAGNYNEQFF; cdr3_nt: TGTGCCAGCAGTTTCCGAGCGGGGAACTACAATGAGCAGTTCTTC
j_call: TRBJ2-4; clone_size: -; v_call: TRBV6-5; d_call: TRBD2; cdr3_aa: CASGTSGASKNIQYF; cdr3_nt: TGTGCCAGCGGGACTAGCGGGGCTTCCAAAAACATTCAGTACTTC
j_call: TRBJ2-1; clone_size: -; v_call: TRBV6-6; d_call: TRBD2; cdr3_aa: CASSYMGLHVHNEQFF; cdr3_nt: TGTGCCAGCAGTTATATGGGACTACACGTTCACAATGAGCAGTTCTTC
j_call: TRBJ1-2; clone_size: -; v_call: TRBV4-3; d_call: -; cdr3_aa: CASSQVLVGVNYGYTF; cdr3_nt: TGCGCCAGCAGCCAAGTTCTAGTGGGAGTGAACTATGGCTACACCTTC
j_call: TRBJ2-7; clone_size: -; v_call: TRBV2; d_call: -; cdr3_aa: CASSDGLYNEQYF; cdr3_nt: TGTGCCAGCAGTGACGGGCTTTACAATGAGCAGTACTTC
j_call: TRBJ1-2; clone_size: few; v_call: TRBV4-3; d_call: -; cdr3_aa: CASSLIGGFGGYTF; cdr3_nt: TGCGCCAGCAGCCTGATTGGAGGGTTCGGCGGCTACACCTTC
j_call: TRBJ2-1; clone_size: once; v_call: TRBV27; d_call: -; cdr3_aa: CAGSLGLPGYNEQFF; cdr3_nt: TGTGCCGGCAGTTTAGGGCTCCCCGGCTACAATGAGCAGTTCTTC
j_call: TRBJ1-6; clone_size: -; v_call: TRBV28; d_call: TRBD1; cdr3_aa: CASSKQGSNSPLHF; cdr3_nt: TGTGCCAGCAGTAAACAGGGGTCCAATTCACCCCTCCACTTT
j_call: TRBJ2-5; clone_size: -; v_call: TRBV9; d_call: TRBD2; cdr3_aa: CASSVESTSGGKGEQYF; cdr3_nt: TGTGCCAGCAGCGTAGAGTCGACTAGCGGGGGGAAAGGGGAGCAGTACTTC
j_call: TRBJ2-1; clone_size: once; v_call: TRBV12-3/TRBV12-4; d_call: TRBD2; cdr3_aa: CASSPTSGGADNEQFF; cdr3_nt: TGTGCCAGCAGTCCAACTAGCGGGGGGGCTGACAATGAGCAGTTTTTC
j_call: TRBJ2-7; clone_size: -; v_call: TRBV13; d_call: -; cdr3_aa: CASSVRGENYEQYF; cdr3_nt: TGTGCCAGCAGCGTAAGAGGGGAGAACTACGAGCAGTACTTC
j_call: TRBJ2-7; clone_size: few; v_call: TRBV15; d_call: TRBD1; cdr3_aa: CATQNLRDSSYEQYF; cdr3_nt: TGTGCCACCCAGAACCTTCGGGACAGTTCTTACGAGCAGTACTTC
j_call: TRBJ2-5; clone_size: once; v_call: TRBV20-1; d_call: TRBD2; cdr3_aa: CSARELAGDQETQYF; cdr3_nt: TGCAGTGCTAGAGAACTAGCGGGAGATCAAGAGACCCAGTACTTC
j_call: TRBJ1-5; clone_size: many; v_call: TRBV10-3; d_call: -; cdr3_aa: CAISESLQPQHF; cdr3_nt: TGTGCCATCAGTGAGTCGTTACAGCCCCAGCATTTT
j_call: TRBJ2-1; clone_size: -; v_call: TRBV5-1; d_call: -; cdr3_aa: CASSYLAEEYNEQFF; cdr3_nt: TGCGCCAGCAGCTACCTAGCCGAGGAATACAATGAGCAGTTCTTC
j_call: TRBJ1-1; clone_size: -; v_call: TRBV6-5; d_call: -; cdr3_aa: CASSYGDTLNTEAFF; cdr3_nt: TGTGCCAGCAGTTACGGAGACACTCTGAACACTGAAGCTTTCTTT
j_call: TRBJ2-5; clone_size: many; v_call: TRBV10-3; d_call: -; cdr3_aa: CAISELQETQYF; cdr3_nt: TGTGCCATCAGTGAGCTCCAAGAGACCCAGTACTTC
j_call: TRBJ2-3; clone_size: -; v_call: TRBV1; d_call: -; cdr3_aa: CTSSQPTSGREDTQYF; cdr3_nt: TGCACCAGCAGCCAACCGACTAGCGGGAGGGAAGATACGCAGTATTTT
j_call: TRBJ1-5; clone_size: few; v_call: TRBV4-1; d_call: -; cdr3_aa: CASSQVGGPHQPQHF; cdr3_nt: TGCGCCAGCAGCCAAGTTGGGGGTCCTCATCAGCCCCAGCATTTT
j_call: TRBJ2-1; clone_size: few; v_call: TRBV20-1; d_call: -; cdr3_aa: CSARRLQRDEQFF; cdr3_nt: TGCAGTGCTAGAAGACTACAGCGGGATGAGCAGTTCTTC